These T cell receptor beta chains were read from a single sample in a study of CD8+ T cells in alopecia areata. Generated by immunoSEQ multiplex PCR, the TCRdb table keeps only in-frame clones and is missing some. This sample yields fewer than 200,000 clones, of which approximately 56% are seen a single time; roughly 14% belongs to the top ten. This sample comprised CD4+ T cells sorted from blood, obtained at week 0. These TCRs come from a human donor with alopecia areata. Both conserved end residues are part of each CDR3. The D gene is left open where the match is weak. Expanded clones are given a class, and other clones once, few, many or no size at all.

>TRBV29-1|NA|TRBJ2-3|NA
CSVDPGYTDTQYF
TGCAGCGTGGACCCAGGATACACAGATACGCAGTATTTT
>TRBV29-1|NA|TRBJ1-4|NA
CSVDWGNGEKLFF
TGCAGCGTTGATTGGGGCAATGGTGAAAAACTGTTTTTT
>TRBV15|NA|TRBJ1-1|NA
CATSRDVVTEAFF
TGTGCCACCAGCAGAGATGTGGTCACTGAAGCTTTCTTT
>TRBV19|NA|TRBJ1-2|TRBD1
CASFDRDRASGYTF
TGTGCCAGCTTCGACAGGGACAGGGCCTCTGGCTACACCTTC
>TRBV6-6|NA|TRBJ1-2|NA
CASSYSGTYYGYTF
TGTGCCAGCAGTTACTCGGGGACATACTATGGCTACACCTTC
>TRBV29-1|once|TRBJ2-5|NA
CSVGVGGRETQYF
TGCAGCGTTGGGGTGGGAGGACGTGAGACCCAGTACTTC
>TRBV25-1|NA|TRBJ2-7|NA
CASTGRASEQYF
TGTGCCAGCACTGGCAGGGCCAGCGAGCAGTACTTC
>TRBV6-5|NA|TRBJ2-1|TRBD2
CASRPGTSGIGEQFF
TGTGCCAGCAGACCCGGGACTAGCGGGATAGGTGAGCAGTTCTTC
>TRBV4-2|once|TRBJ2-5|TRBD2
CASSQVSGGQETQYF
TGTGCCAGCAGCCAAGTCAGCGGGGGCCAAGAGACCCAGTACTTC
>TRBV15|few|TRBJ1-3|NA
CATSGGNWAGNTIYF
TGTGCCACCAGCGGTGGAAACTGGGCTGGAAACACCATATATTTT
>TRBV25-1|NA|TRBJ2-4|NA
CASSETGGTLAKNIQYF
TGTGCCAGCAGTGAAACCGGCGGAACGCTAGCCAAAAACATTCAGTACTTC
>TRBV29-1|few|TRBJ1-1|TRBD1
CSVKGQSNTEAFF
TGCAGCGTTAAGGGACAGTCGAACACTGAAGCTTTCTTT
>TRBV30|NA|TRBJ1-1|NA
CAWSGSMNTEAFF
TGTGCCTGGAGTGGAAGCATGAACACTGAAGCTTTCTTT
>TRBV6-1|NA|TRBJ2-1|TRBD2
CASSAGLAGREQFF
TGTGCCAGCAGTGCGGGACTAGCGGGGAGGGAGCAGTTCTTC
>TRBV20-1|NA|TRBJ2-1|NA
CSARVRAEQFF
TGCAGTGCTAGAGTCCGGGCTGAGCAGTTCTTC
>TRBV29-1|NA|TRBJ2-3|NA
CSVGQTNTDTQYF
TGCAGCGTTGGACAAACAAACACAGATACGCAGTATTTT
>TRBV6-1|few|TRBJ1-5|NA
CASSALLGPYQPQHF
TGTGCCAGCAGTGCTCTTTTAGGGCCCTATCAGCCCCAGCATTTT
>TRBV29-1|NA|TRBJ2-1|TRBD2
CSANFGLAGEQFF
TGCAGCGCTAATTTCGGACTAGCGGGTGAGCAGTTCTTC
>TRBV4-2|few|TRBJ2-3|NA
CASSQGASVNTDTQYF
TGTGCCAGCAGCCAAGGAGCTAGCGTCAACACAGATACGCAGTATTTT
>TRBV29-1|NA|TRBJ1-2|NA
CSVGGARGGYTF
TGCAGCGTTGGGGGTGCCAGGGGCGGCTACACCTTC
>TRBV15|NA|TRBJ2-7|NA
CATSRDPSSYEQYF
TGTGCCACCAGCAGGGACCCCAGCTCCTACGAGCAGTACTTC
>TRBV15|NA|TRBJ1-1|TRBD1
CATSRGGGLNTEAFF
TGTGCCACCAGCAGAGGAGGGGGCCTAAACACTGAAGCTTTCTTT
>TRBV23-1|NA|TRBJ1-2|NA
CASSQRDGGYTF
TGCGCCAGCAGTCAACGGGATGGCGGCTACACCTTC
>TRBV18|few|TRBJ2-7|NA
CASSPRGQTATSQDYEQYF
TGTGCCAGCTCACCACGAGGACAGACCGCTACTTCACAGGACTACGAGCAGTACTTC
>TRBV4-1|few|TRBJ1-2|NA
CASSLLSGDRENYGYTF
TGCGCCAGCAGCCTCCTAAGCGGAGACAGAGAAAACTATGGCTACACCTTC
>TRBV5-1|NA|TRBJ1-1|NA
CASSLALWRLNTEAFF
TGCGCCAGCAGCTTGGCCTTGTGGAGATTGAACACTGAAGCTTTCTTT
>TRBV30|once|TRBJ1-1|NA
CAWSVLRIDTEAFF
TGTGCCTGGAGTGTACTGCGGATTGACACTGAAGCTTTCTTT
>TRBV25-1|few|TRBJ2-7|TRBD1
CASSETGVREQYF
TGTGCCAGCAGTGAGACAGGGGTTCGCGAGCAGTACTTC
>TRBV18|NA|TRBJ1-2|NA
CASSPDSGSNGYTF
TGTGCCAGCTCACCAGACTCAGGGAGTAATGGCTACACCTTC
>TRBV6-1|NA|TRBJ2-3|NA
CASTSDGDTQYF
TGTGCCAGCACCTCGGACGGGGATACGCAGTATTTT
>TRBV6-1|NA|TRBJ2-4|TRBD2
CASSELPGLGYF
TGTGCCAGCAGTGAACTCCCGGGACTAGGGTACTTC
>TRBV10-2|NA|TRBJ2-7|NA
CASKPDGEHYEQYF
TGCGCCAGCAAGCCGGACGGAGAACACTACGAGCAGTACTTC
>TRBV7-9|NA|TRBJ1-5|NA
CASSLAYGPAYNQPQHF
TGTGCCAGCAGCTTAGCGTATGGACCTGCTTACAATCAGCCCCAGCATTTT
>TRBV5-1|few|TRBJ2-5|NA
CASSLHGGETQYF
TGCGCCAGCAGCTTGCACGGGGGAGAGACCCAGTACTTC
>TRBV7-6|NA|TRBJ2-3|TRBD2
CASSTGLAGREDTQYF
TGTGCCAGCAGCACCGGACTAGCGGGGAGGGAAGATACGCAGTATTTT
>TRBV11-2|NA|TRBJ1-2|NA
CASSKGGTSSLNYGYTF
TGTGCCAGCAGCAAGGGGGGGACTTCGTCACTAAACTATGGCTACACCTTC
>TRBV9|few|TRBJ2-7|NA
CASSAQGSGVFYEQYF
TGTGCCAGCAGCGCGCAGGGGTCAGGGGTTTTCTACGAGCAGTACTTC
>TRBV10-3|few|TRBJ1-5|NA
CAITRTVDQPQHF
TGTGCCATCACCAGGACAGTAGATCAGCCCCAGCATTTT
>TRBV30|NA|TRBJ2-2|TRBD2
CAWAIVWTSGANTGELFF
TGTGCCTGGGCTATAGTTTGGACTAGCGGGGCGAACACCGGGGAGCTGTTTTTT
>TRBV15|once|TRBJ2-3|TRBD1
CATGQGADTQYF
TGTGCCACGGGACAGGGAGCAGATACGCAGTATTTT
>TRBV19|few|TRBJ1-2|TRBD1
CASSRVVGQGQYGYTF
TGTGCCAGTAGCCGAGTGGTGGGACAGGGGCAGTATGGCTACACCTTC
>TRBV11-2|few|TRBJ2-5|NA
CASSLELEEETQYF
TGTGCCAGCAGCTTAGAACTAGAGGAAGAGACCCAGTACTTC
>TRBV29-1|NA|TRBJ1-2|NA
CSVAQGSAYGYTF
TGCAGCGTTGCTCAGGGATCAGCCTATGGCTACACCTTC
>TRBV15|once|TRBJ2-5|NA
CATSRDQGRETQYF
TGTGCCACCAGCAGAGATCAGGGGAGGGAGACCCAGTACTTC
>TRBV29-1|few|TRBJ2-3|NA
CSIRGSGTDTQYF
TGCAGCATCAGGGGTAGCGGCACAGATACGCAGTATTTT
>TRBV29-1|NA|TRBJ2-7|TRBD1
CSVQPGQGYEQYF
TGCAGCGTTCAGCCGGGACAGGGCTACGAGCAGTACTTC
>TRBV6-1|NA|TRBJ1-1|NA
CASTRPGGNTEAFF
TGTGCCAGCACCCGCCCGGGGGGGAACACTGAAGCTTTCTTT
>TRBV19|NA|TRBJ2-3|TRBD1
CASSILTGTVTDTQYF
TGTGCCAGTAGTATATTAACCGGGACAGTCACAGATACGCAGTATTTT
>TRBV5-6|NA|TRBJ1-2|NA
CASSLFRGRGYTF
TGTGCCAGCAGCTTGTTCAGGGGCCGAGGCTACACCTTC
>TRBV27|NA|TRBJ1-2|NA
CASSPRTRHGYTF
TGTGCCAGCAGTCCACGGACACGGCATGGCTACACCTTC
>TRBV4-2|NA|TRBJ2-7|TRBD2
CASSPNGGIDEQYF
TGTGCCAGCAGCCCCAACGGGGGGATCGACGAGCAGTACTTC
>TRBV5-7|NA|TRBJ2-3|TRBD2
CASSFQWVLRGRRDTQYF
TGTGCCAGCAGCTTCCAGTGGGTTCTGCGGGGGAGGAGAGATACGCAGTATTTT
>TRBV7-9|NA|TRBJ1-4|TRBD1
CASSRMGQINEKLFF
TGTGCCAGCAGTCGAATGGGACAGATTAATGAAAAACTGTTTTTT
>TRBV30|once|TRBJ2-4|NA
CAWMGYAAKNIQYF
TGTGCCTGGATGGGGTATGCAGCCAAAAACATTCAGTACTTC
>TRBV5-6|NA|TRBJ1-5|TRBD1
CASSLRTGTDQPQHF
TGTGCCAGCAGCTTGAGGACAGGGACGGATCAGCCCCAGCATTTT
>TRBV5-1|NA|TRBJ2-5|NA
CASSLNAGTQGQTQYF
TGCGCCAGCAGCTTGAACGCCGGGACCCAAGGACAGACCCAGTACTTC
>TRBV29-1|NA|TRBJ1-5|TRBD1
CSVRTGGESQPQHF
TGCAGCGTCCGGACAGGGGGCGAGAGTCAGCCCCAGCATTTT
>TRBV5-1|NA|TRBJ2-5|NA
CASSLGASDQETQYF
TGCGCCAGCAGCTTGGGGGCTAGCGACCAAGAGACCCAGTACTTC
>TRBV7-2|NA|TRBJ2-2|NA
CASSLEIGELFF
TGTGCCAGCAGCTTAGAGATCGGGGAGCTGTTTTTT